Each of the 25 T cell receptor beta chains below was sequenced from the same sample in a study of CD4+ T cells in melanoma. Profiled with immunoSEQ multiplex PCR; TCRdb holds only in-frame clones, not every one. Of 20,000 to 25,000 clones listed, approximately 80% were seen once; the top ten hold about 3.5%. Material for sequencing was cells from a culture (not recorded whether cultured in vitro). The receptors stem from a human donor with melanoma.

The chain carries TRBV27 and TRBJ2-5; D is perhaps TRBD2 (7 bases). The germline V and J ends were trimmed by 5 bases and 4 bases, with 20 bases remaining between them. Per germline, CDR1 MNHEY and CDR2 SMNVEV (reference sequence). The CDR3 is 16 residues long. CDR3 nucleotides: TGTGCCAGCAGTCCACGGGGGGCCGACCTTTCAGAGACCCAGTACTTC. It is translated as CASSPRGADLSETQYF.

This clone was seen once. This rearrangement joins TRBV4-1 to TRBJ2-1; 9 bases align to TRBD2. Germline CDR1 MGHRA, CDR2 YSYEKL. This CDR3 spans 18 amino acids. The junction had 7 bases not matched to a gene; V was cut back by 0 bases and J by 1 base. This CDR3 is CASSQDARSGGSYNEQFF. CDR3 nucleotides: TGCGCCAGCAGCCAAGATGCTCGAAGCGGGGGGTCCTACAATGAGCAGTTCTTC.

The chain joins TRBV6-5 to TRBJ1-1; 7 bases are a match to TRBD1. The CDR3 loop spans 15 amino acids. Germline CDR1 MNHEY, CDR2 SVGAGI. Unmatched junction bases numbered 6, after V lost 4 bases and J lost 1 base. CDR3 in DNA: TGTGCCAGCAGTTGGAGCGGGACAGCGAACACTGAAGCTTTCTTT. This sequence encodes CASSWSGTANTEAFF.

The chain combines TRBV5-4 with TRBJ1-1; D call uncertain. The V and J ends lost 4 bases and 4 bases respectively, with 8 bases between them. Germline V CDR1 and CDR2: SGHNT, YYREEE (reference sequence). The CDR3 loop spans 12 amino acids. The CDR3 DNA sequence: TGTGCCAGCAGCGGGGTAGGCACTGAAGCTTTCTTT. Protein: CASSGVGTEAFF.

The chain recombines TRBV7-3 with TRBJ2-3; no reliable D call. The CDR3 runs 13 residues. The V gene's germline CDR1 is SGHTA and CDR2 FQGTGA. V dropped 2 bases and J dropped 6 bases, with 9 bases sitting between them. DNA for the CDR3: TGTGCCAGCAGCTTAGACAAGAGGGATACGCAGTATTTT. Protein sequence: CASSLDKRDTQYF.

This chain links TRBV7-3 with TRBJ2-2, with 8 bases lining up with TRBD1. The CDR3 has 16 amino acids. Trimming took 2 bases from V and 4 from J; bases not matched to a gene: 6. Germline values: CDR1 SGHTA, CDR2 FQGTGA. CDR3 region: CASSLGDRGATGELFF. CDR3 sequence (DNA): TGTGCCAGCAGCTTAGGAGACAGGGGTGCCACCGGGGAGCTGTTTTTT.

The chain is built from TRBV5-1 and TRBJ1-1; D not certain. The CDR3 has 14 amino acids. V lost 4 bases and J lost 0, with 10 bases in between. Germline assignment: CDR1 SGHRS and CDR2 YFSETQ. DNA of the CDR3: TGCGCCAGCAGCATCTTAAGAATGAACACTGAAGCTTTCTTT. It codes for CASSILRMNTEAFF.

This clone was seen only a few times. The chain couples TRBV6-1 to TRBJ1-6, with D tentatively TRBD1 (5 bases). Per the germline V gene, CDR1 is MNHNS and CDR2 is SASEGT. This CDR3 spans 15 amino acids. Deletions cut 4 bases from V and 9 bases from J, with 16 bases between. CDR3 residues: CASSAGGWSGSPLHF. In DNA form, the CDR3 reads TGTGCCAGCAGTGCCGGGGGGTGGTCAGGTTCACCCCTCCACTTT.

The gene calls are TRBV7-9 and TRBJ2-3; TRBD2 aligns across 9 bases. J gave up 2 bases and V 6 bases, and 15 bases lay outside the gene matches. CDR1 is SEHNR, CDR2 FQNEAQ, per germline (reference sequence). The CDR3 covers 18 residues. The CDR3, as DNA: TGTGCCAGCAGGGGGAAAGCGGCGCGGGGGGGCCCCACAGATACGCAGTATTTT. Amino acids: CASRGKAARGGPTDTQYF.

CDR3 coding DNA: TGCGCCAGCAATGTTGGACGACGGGGAGAGACCCAGTACTTC. Translation gives CASNVGRRGETQYF. This chain uses TRBV5-1 with TRBJ2-5, with D possibly matching TRBD2 (5 bases). The CDR3 is 14 amino acids. Trimming took 6 bases from V and 4 from J, leaving 16 bases between them. CDR1 is SGHRS and CDR2 is YFSETQ in the germline V gene.

V and J are TRBV5-4 and TRBJ2-7; 10 positions agree with TRBD2. The CDR3 loop spans 16 amino acids. Per germline, CDR1 SGHNT and CDR2 YYREEE (reference sequence). V lost 4 bases to trimming and J lost 2 bases; unmatched junction nucleotides: 9. The CDR3 nucleotides read TGTGCCAGCAGCCGGATTGGGCTAGCGGGGGCCTACGAGCAGTACTTC. Translation: CASSRIGLAGAYEQYF.

V usage is TRBV6-1 and J usage is TRBJ2-2, with D unclear. Trimming cost V 5 bases and J 7 bases, with 8 bases left between them. CDR3 size: 12 residues. Germline values: CDR1 MNHNS, CDR2 SASEGT. The CDR3 sequence: CASSPLVGELFF. The CDR3 DNA follows: TGTGCCAGCAGTCCGTTGGTCGGGGAGCTGTTTTTT.

This chain uses TRBV2 with TRBJ2-7, with TRBD1 matching over 7 bases. This CDR3 is built from 13 residues. With 4 bases clipped from V and 7 bases from J, the junction kept 7 bases outside the gene matches. Looked up from germline, CDR1 is SNHLY and CDR2 is FYNNEI. The CDR3 region is CASSATGSGEQYF. In DNA form, the CDR3 reads TGTGCCAGCAGTGCGACAGGGTCGGGGGAGCAGTACTTC. The full variable domain, completed using reference TRBV2 and TRBJ2-7, is EPEVTQTPSHQVTQMGQEVILRCVPISNHLYFYWYRQILGQKVEFLVSFYNNEISEKSEIFDDQFSVERPDGSNFTLKIRSTKLEDSAMYFCASSATGSGEQYFGPGTRLTVT.

The chain combines TRBV2 with TRBJ2-7; 14 bases match TRBD2. Looked up from germline, CDR1 is SNHLY and CDR2 is FYNNEI. This CDR3 contains 14 residues. The V gene end was trimmed by 6 bases and the J gene end by 4 bases; junction bases not matched to a gene: 2. CDR3 coding DNA: TGTGCCAGCAGCGGACTAGCGGGGGGTTACGAGCAGTACTTC. Residues: CASSGLAGGYEQYF.

The chain combines TRBV2 with TRBJ2-5; weak D call: TRBD2 (6 bases). Germline CDR1 and CDR2: SNHLY and FYNNEI. The CDR3 has 14 amino acids. The germline V and J ends were trimmed by 6 bases and 5 bases, with 16 bases remaining between them. The CDR3 region is CASRPTGGWETQYF. In DNA form, the CDR3 reads TGTGCCAGCAGGCCAACAGGAGGGTGGGAGACCCAGTACTTC. Full variable domain (rest looked up from reference TRBV2 and TRBJ2-5): EPEVTQTPSHQVTQMGQEVILRCVPISNHLYFYWYRQILGQKVEFLVSFYNNEISEKSEIFDDQFSVERPDGSNFTLKIRSTKLEDSAMYFCASRPTGGWETQYFGPGTRLLVL.

This chain uses TRBV11-2 with TRBJ2-2; D unclear. With 3 bases removed from V and 0 bases from J, the gap between germline ends came to 5 bases. Per the germline V gene, CDR1 is SGHAT and CDR2 is FQNNGV. The CDR3 sequence is 14 residues long. In DNA form, the CDR3 reads TGTGCCAGCAGCTTCCAACCGAACACCGGGGAGCTGTTTTTT. Amino acids: CASSFQPNTGELFF.

The chain employs TRBV2 and TRBJ2-6, with D uncertain. The CDR3 is 15 amino acids. Germline CDR1 reads SNHLY; CDR2 reads FYNNEI. Trimming left V 9 bases short and J 4 bases short, with 16 bases between. The CDR3 spells CASIPRTVGANVLTF. CDR3 nucleotides: TGTGCCAGTATCCCAAGAACCGTCGGGGCCAACGTCCTGACTTTC.

The V and J genes are TRBV20-1 and TRBJ2-3; D is unresolved. The CDR3 has 11 residues. The germline V gene encodes CDR1 DFQATT and CDR2 SNEGSKA (reference sequence). The germline V and J ends were trimmed by 2 bases and 5 bases, with 5 bases remaining between them. The CDR3 coding sequence is TGCAGTGCTAGAAATCAAGATACGCAGTATTTT. Its protein product is CSARNQDTQYF.

The chain couples TRBV30 to TRBJ1-3, with D uncertain. The germline V gene has CDR1 GTSNPN and CDR2 SVGIG (reference sequence). The CDR3 consists of 13 residues. V lost 3 bases to trimming and J lost 7 bases, with 13 bases between them. CDR3 sequence: CAWSGRLSNTIYF. In nucleotides, the CDR3 is TGTGCCTGGAGCGGCCGCCTCTCGAACACCATATATTTT.

The chain is built from TRBV18 and TRBJ2-1; possible D gene TRBD2, 6 bases. The CDR3 sequence is 14 residues long. V was trimmed by 6 bases and J by 7 bases, leaving 16 bases between them. Germline CDR1 reads KGHSH; CDR2 reads LQKENI. Here the CDR3 reads CASSGQTGGNEQFF. In DNA form, the CDR3 reads TGTGCCAGCTCGGGTCAGACTGGGGGGAATGAGCAGTTCTTC.

This clone was seen just once. This chain links TRBV30 with TRBJ1-5, with D unclear. CDR3 length: 12 residues. Trimming shortened V by 7 bases and J by 6 bases, and 13 bases separated the two germline ends. Germline V gives CDR1 GTSNPN, CDR2 SVGIG (reference sequence). CDR3 bases: TGTGCCTCGAGGGAAATTGGTCAGCCCCAGCATTTT. This gives the protein CASREIGQPQHF. Full variable domain (missing parts from reference TRBV30 and TRBJ1-5): SQTIHQWPATLVQPVGSPLSLECTVEGTSNPNLYWYRQAAGRGLQLLFYSVGIGQISSEVPQNLSASRPQDRQFILSSKKLLLSDSGFYLCASREIGQPQHFGDGTRLSIL.

This chain joins TRBV5-1 and TRBJ2-5; D is ambiguous. This CDR3 is built from 12 residues. Deletions cut 0 bases from V and 7 bases from J, with 7 bases between. Germline V gene sequence: CDR1 SGHRS, CDR2 YFSETQ. This CDR3 is CASSLDLGTQYF. The CDR3 DNA reads as TGCGCCAGCAGCTTGGATCTGGGGACCCAGTACTTC. Looking up the rest from reference TRBV5-1 and TRBJ2-5 gives the full variable domain: KAGVTQTPRYLIKTRGQQVTLSCSPISGHRSVSWYQQTPGQGLQFLFEYFSETQRNKGNFPGRFSGRQFSNSRSEMNVSTLELGDSALYLCASSLDLGTQYFGPGTRLLVL.

The chain is built from TRBV2 and TRBJ2-5; D perhaps matches TRBD2 (5 bases). Germline V CDR1 and CDR2: SNHLY, FYNNEI. Trimming pared 4 bases from V and 5 bases from J, leaving 14 bases between. This CDR3 comprises 14 residues. This chain's CDR3 is CASSVGRTGETQYF. CDR3 nucleotide sequence: TGTGCCAGCAGTGTCGGCAGGACGGGGGAGACCCAGTACTTC.

The count of this clone is one. The rearrangement uses TRBV7-3 and TRBJ2-1; 7 bases line up with TRBD2. The ends lost 5 bases at V and 0 bases at J; junction bases unmatched: 4. The CDR3 extends over 15 amino acids. Germline V CDR1 and CDR2: SGHTA, FQGTGA. The CDR3 region has the DNA TGTGCCAGCAGCCCGGGGGGAATCTCCTACAATGAGCAGTTCTTC. Translated, it gives CASSPGGISYNEQFF.

This clone is deemed medium-sized. The chain employs TRBV18 and TRBJ2-1, with D unclear. Germline CDR1 is KGHSH and CDR2 is LQKENI. The germline V and J ends were trimmed by 4 bases and 6 bases, with 10 bases remaining between them. The CDR3 consists of 13 residues. The CDR3 sequence: CASSQGTGNEQFF. The DNA of the CDR3 is TGTGCCAGCTCACAGGGAACCGGCAATGAGCAGTTCTTC. Using reference TRBV18 and TRBJ2-1 for the parts outside the CDR3, the full variable domain is NAGVMQNPRHLVRRRGQEARLRCSPMKGHSHVYWYRQLPEEGLKFMVYLQKENIIDESGMPKERFSAEFPKEGPSILRIQQVVRGDSAAYFCASSQGTGNEQFFGPGTRLTVL.